The rows below give T cell receptor beta chains drawn from one sample of a study of CD8 T cells in ankylosing spondylitis. TCRdb fed the 5' RACE reads into MiXCR, producing one record per CDR3 protein. The data show some 200,000 distinct CDR3 sequences, with 9.5% to 15% seen just once and 16% held by the top ten. Sequenced material: blood, either unsorted or a sorted T cell fraction (not recorded which). Receptor source: a male donor with ankylosing spondylitis or in good health (not recorded which). CDR3s include the opening cysteine and the closing phenylalanine or tryptophan. D genes are given only for firm matches. Some rows mark clone size as missing; the rest say once, few, many or name a class of expanded clone.

CDR3 DNA,CDR3 protein,V gene,J gene,clone size,D gene,CDR3 length
TGTGCCAGCAGCACCCTTCCCGGGGAGCTGTTTTTT,CASSTLPGELFF,TRBV7-9,TRBJ2-2,-,-,12
TGTGCCAGCAGCTTCGTCAAGGGGTTAGGCGGAGATACGCAGTATTTT,CASSFVKGLGGDTQYF,TRBV11-2,TRBJ2-3,-,-,16
TGTGCCAGCAGAGGCCAATACGAGCAGTACTTC,CASRGQYEQYF,TRBV7-9,TRBJ2-7,few,-,11
TGTGCCAGCAGCTTAGGCCTAGCGGACAATGAGCAGTTCTTC,CASSLGLADNEQFF,TRBV7-9,TRBJ2-1,many,TRBD2,14
TGTGCCAGCAGTTCCCCAGGGATGACGACGCCTATGAGCGAGCAGTACTTC,CASSSPGMTTPMSEQYF,TRBV27,TRBJ2-7,-,-,17
TGCGCCAGCAGCTTGAGGTCGGGACTAGCGGATCCCTACAATGAGCAGTTCTTC,CASSLRSGLADPYNEQFF,TRBV5-1,TRBJ2-1,few,TRBD2,18
TGCAGCGTTGAAGTCGGCAACTCCTACGAGCAGTACTTC,CSVEVGNSYEQYF,TRBV29-1,TRBJ2-7,few,-,13
TGTGCCAGCTCACCGGTGGACCGGGGGCGGGAGACCCAGTACTTC,CASSPVDRGRETQYF,TRBV18,TRBJ2-5,-,-,15
TGCGCCAGCAGCGGCGACAGTTTCTACGAGCAGTACTTC,CASSGDSFYEQYF,TRBV5-1,TRBJ2-7,few,-,13
TGCGCCAGCAGCTCACGCCCCGGACAGTTTAGCACAGATACGCAGTATTTT,CASSSRPGQFSTDTQYF,TRBV5-1,TRBJ2-3,-,-,17
TGTGCCAGTAGTCCGAGGACAGGGGTGAATACTGAAGCTTTCTTT,CASSPRTGVNTEAFF,TRBV19,TRBJ1-1,-,TRBD1,15
TGCGCCAGCAGCTTGGGGACCGAAAGCTACGAGCAGTACTTC,CASSLGTESYEQYF,TRBV5-1,TRBJ2-7,many,-,14
TGTGCCAGCAGCCCAGGGGGGACAGGGGGGATCTATGGCTACACCTTC,CASSPGGTGGIYGYTF,TRBV9,TRBJ1-2,-,TRBD1,16
TGTGCCAGCAGTTTTAGGGGGACAGATACGCAGTATTTT,CASSFRGTDTQYF,TRBV27,TRBJ2-3,few,-,13
TGCGCCAGCAGCTTCGAGCCTTATCAGCCCCAGCATTTT,CASSFEPYQPQHF,TRBV5-1,TRBJ1-5,many,-,13
TGTGCCAGCAGGACAGAGACCAACACCGGGGAGCTGTTTTTT,CASRTETNTGELFF,TRBV6-1,TRBJ2-2,few,-,14
TGTGCCAGCAGCTCCCCTATTAAGGCGCTGAACACTGAAGCTTTCTTT,CASSSPIKALNTEAFF,TRBV7-9,TRBJ1-1,-,-,16